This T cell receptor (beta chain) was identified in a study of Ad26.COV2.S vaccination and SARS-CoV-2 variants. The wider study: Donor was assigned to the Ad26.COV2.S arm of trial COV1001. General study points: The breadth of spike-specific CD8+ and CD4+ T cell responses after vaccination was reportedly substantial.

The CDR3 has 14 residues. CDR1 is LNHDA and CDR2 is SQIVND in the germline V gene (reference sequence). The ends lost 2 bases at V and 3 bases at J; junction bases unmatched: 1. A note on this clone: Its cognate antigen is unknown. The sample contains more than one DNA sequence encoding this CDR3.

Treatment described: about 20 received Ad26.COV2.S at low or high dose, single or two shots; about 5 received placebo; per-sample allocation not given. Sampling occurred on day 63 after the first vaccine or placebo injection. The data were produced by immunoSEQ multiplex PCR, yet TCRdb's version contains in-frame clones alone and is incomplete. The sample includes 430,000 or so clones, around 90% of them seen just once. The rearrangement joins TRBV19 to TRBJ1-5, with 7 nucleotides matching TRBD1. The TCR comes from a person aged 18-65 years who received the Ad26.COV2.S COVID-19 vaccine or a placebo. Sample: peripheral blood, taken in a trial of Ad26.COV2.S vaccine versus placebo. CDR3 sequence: CASSITGVNQPQHF. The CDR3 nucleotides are TGTGCCAGTAGTATAACAGGGGTCAATCAGCCCCAGCATTTT.